This T cell receptor (beta chain) was profiled in a study of beta chain features in type 1 diabetes. The study, taken as a whole, reports: Shortening of TCRB CDR3s, moderate but significant, appeared in all four CD4+ subsets of Type 1 diabetes patients.

A remark on this clone: The antigen remains unidentified.

V was shortened by 3 bases and J by 9 bases, with 12 bases between the two germline ends. Germline loops: CDR1 SNHLY, CDR2 FYNNEI. This CDR3 contains 14 residues. Every bit of the isolated RNA underwent reverse transcription, so sequencing read expressed TCRB transcripts. Produced via immunoSEQ multiplex PCR; TCRdb's table is partial and in-frame only. The sample has approximately 170,000 clones, roughly 8% seen once. The TCR sequence derives from a woman aged 35 to 49 with type 1 diabetes. The sequenced sample consisted of central memory CD4+ T cells from blood. The rearrangement links TRBV2 to TRBJ1-6; maybe TRBD1 (6 bases). The CDR3 DNA follows: TGTGCCAGCAGTGATGTGCGAGGGGGTTCACCCCTCCACTTT. It codes for CASSDVRGGSPLHF.